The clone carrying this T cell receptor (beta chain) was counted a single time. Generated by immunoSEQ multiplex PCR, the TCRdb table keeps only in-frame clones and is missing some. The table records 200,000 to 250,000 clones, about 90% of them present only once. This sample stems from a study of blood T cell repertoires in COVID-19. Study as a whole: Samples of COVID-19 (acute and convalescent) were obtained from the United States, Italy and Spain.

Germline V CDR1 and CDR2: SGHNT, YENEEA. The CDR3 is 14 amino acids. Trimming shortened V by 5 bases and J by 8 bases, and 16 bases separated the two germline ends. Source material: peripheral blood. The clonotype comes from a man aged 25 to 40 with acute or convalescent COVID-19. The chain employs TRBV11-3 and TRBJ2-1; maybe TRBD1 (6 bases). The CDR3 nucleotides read TGTGCCAGCAGCCGGACATGGACAGAAGATGAGCAGTTCTTC. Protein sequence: CASSRTWTEDEQFF. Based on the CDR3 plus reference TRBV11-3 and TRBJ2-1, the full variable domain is EAGVVQSPRYKIIEKKQPVAFWCNPISGHNTLYWYLQNLGQGPELLIRYENEEAVDDSQLPKDRFSAERLKGVDSTLKIQPAELGDSAVYLCASSRTWTEDEQFFGPGTRLTVL.